These T cell receptor beta chains were read from a single sample in a study of blood T cell repertoires in COVID-19. TCRdb's copy holds only in-frame clones and misses some; the assay was immunoSEQ multiplex PCR. The sample lists approximately 250,000 clones, about 80% occurring once. Sequences were obtained from PBMCs or T cells enriched from blood (not recorded which). The receptor source for this set is a man in his forties who had recovered from COVID-19. Each CDR3 is given with its conserved first and last residue. Fields, in order: J gene, V gene, CDR3 protein.

>TRBJ1-4|TRBV6-2/TRBV6-3
CASSYTDRTNEKLFF
>TRBJ1-4|TRBV4-2
CASSPRTGEGEKLFF
>TRBJ1-4|TRBV6-5
CASSYSGHRNEKLFF
>TRBJ2-7|TRBV29-1
CSGGGGQGAYEQYF
>TRBJ1-2|TRBV7-6
CASSLQGAQYYGYTF
>TRBJ2-7|TRBV18
CASSPWTTSGSPEQYF
>TRBJ1-2|TRBV12-3/TRBV12-4
CASLPRSGGYTF
>TRBJ2-2|TRBV2
CASTGGSGTGELFF
>TRBJ1-1|TRBV10-3
CAISEAGQGHENTEAFF
>TRBJ1-2|TRBV6-2/TRBV6-3
CASSSRQAYGYTF
>TRBJ2-3|TRBV6-6
CASSYSISTDTQYF
>TRBJ1-5|TRBV7-2
CASSSQGSHQPQHF
>TRBJ1-1|TRBV15
CATSRDGATNTEAFF
>TRBJ1-1|TRBV7-2
CASSLRDRYTEAFF
>TRBJ2-5|TRBV6-5
CASGPGQQETQYF
>TRBJ1-4|TRBV5-4
CASSSAAAYEKLFF
>TRBJ1-2|TRBV19
CASTSGQRDGYTF
>TRBJ1-2|TRBV3-1/TRBV3-2
CASSQHDTKHTF
>TRBJ1-2|TRBV2
CASSEDRSVVYGYTF
>TRBJ2-3|TRBV4-2
CASSQDSSGGAGDTQYF
>TRBJ1-1|TRBV5-6
CASSSTVAKYTEAFF
>TRBJ2-7|TRBV5-1
CASSSGTYSYEQYF
>TRBJ1-1|TRBV5-4
CASSFIGAPEAFF
>TRBJ1-2|TRBV6-5
CASSLTENYGYTF
>TRBJ1-1|TRBV4-1
CASSQDRTGRRTEAFF
>TRBJ1-2|TRBV6-5
CASSPEAWYGYTF
>TRBJ1-1|TRBV4-1
CASSQRDRGDEAFF
>TRBJ2-6|TRBV4-2
CASSQEGPASGANVLTF
>TRBJ1-5|TRBV9
CASSQGTGGNQPQHF
>TRBJ2-5|TRBV18
CASSRSRQAQETQYF
>TRBJ2-4|TRBV4-2
CASSQGAGDGNIQYF
>TRBJ1-2|TRBV4-1
CASSPTTGNYGYTF
>TRBJ1-2|TRBV20-1
CSARRASGYTF
>TRBJ2-3|TRBV19
CASSVERGGYTQYF
>TRBJ2-5|TRBV5-1
CASSLYQIFQETQYF
>TRBJ1-1|TRBV5-1
CASSRQGRDTEAFF
>TRBJ1-5|TRBV7-9
CASSRGQGAVNQPQHF
>TRBJ2-2|TRBV19
CASSIVARASGELFF
>TRBJ1-1|TRBV7-6
CASSRQGASLNTEAFF